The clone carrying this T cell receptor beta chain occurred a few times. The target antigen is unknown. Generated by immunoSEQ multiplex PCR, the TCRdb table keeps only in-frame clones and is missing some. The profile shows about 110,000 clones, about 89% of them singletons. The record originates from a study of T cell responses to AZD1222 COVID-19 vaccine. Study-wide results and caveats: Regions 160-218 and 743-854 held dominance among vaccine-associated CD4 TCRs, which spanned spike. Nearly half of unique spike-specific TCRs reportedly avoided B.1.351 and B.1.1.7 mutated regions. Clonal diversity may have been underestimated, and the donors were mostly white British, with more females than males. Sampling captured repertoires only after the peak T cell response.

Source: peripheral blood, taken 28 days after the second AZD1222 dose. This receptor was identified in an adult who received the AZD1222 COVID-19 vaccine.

For the CDR3, the DNA is TGTGCCTGGAGTTGGGAGGGGCTGGGCGAGCAGTACTTC. This translates into CAWSWEGLGEQYF. The chain recombines TRBV30 with TRBJ2-7; 7 nucleotides line up with TRBD2. The CDR3 runs to 13 residues. Germline trimming cut 2 bases from V and 6 bases from J; bases unmatched to any gene: 7. CDR1 and CDR2 (germline): GTSNPN, SVGIG (reference sequence). Complete variable domain (other parts from reference TRBV30 and TRBJ2-7): SQTIHQWPATLVQPVGSPLSLECTVEGTSNPNLYWYRQAAGRGLQLLFYSVGIGQISSEVPQNLSASRPQDRQFILSSKKLLLSDSGFYLCAWSWEGLGEQYFGPGTRLTVT.